Listed below are T cell receptor beta chains from one sample, sequenced in a study of blood T cell repertoires in COVID-19. TCRdb's table, derived via immunoSEQ multiplex PCR, lists solely in-frame clones and lacks some. The data contain 15,000 to 20,000 clones, 90% to 95% of them singletons. The sequenced sample consisted of peripheral blood. These receptors came from a human donor in a cohort sampled during active COVID-19. The CDR3 runs from the conserved cysteine through the conserved F or W. A D gene is named only where the DNA matches it firmly. Where a row states a size, it is once, few, many or the class of an expanded clone; other rows omit it.

cdr3_length clone_size j_call d_call v_call cdr3_aa cdr3_nt
15 - TRBJ2-6 - TRBV4-2 CASSSGVVGANVLTF TGTGCCAGCAGCTCTGGAGTGGTTGGGGCCAACGTCCTGACTTTC
14 - TRBJ1-1 - TRBV7-2 CASSFGQLNTEAFF TGTGCCAGCAGCTTCGGACAGTTGAACACTGAAGCTTTCTTT
15 - TRBJ1-2 TRBD1 TRBV7-8 CASSANRGTHYGYTF TGTGCCAGCAGCGCTAACAGGGGAACCCACTATGGCTACACCTTC
16 - TRBJ2-5 TRBD2 TRBV4-3 CASSQALAGAEETQYF TGCGCCAGCAGCCAAGCTCTAGCGGGGGCCGAAGAGACCCAGTACTTC
14 - TRBJ2-7 - TRBV4-1 CASSQEAGSYEQYF TGCGCCAGCAGCCAAGAGGCAGGATCCTACGAGCAGTACTTC
13 once TRBJ2-3 - TRBV19 CASSAQVTDTQYF TGTGCCAGTAGCGCACAGGTCACAGATACGCAGTATTTT
15 - TRBJ1-3 - TRBV4-1 CASSQEARSGNTIYF TGCGCCAGCAGCCAAGAGGCCAGATCTGGAAACACCATATATTTT
16 - TRBJ2-2 TRBD1 TRBV24-1 CATSTWTGVGTGELFF TGTGCCACCAGTACCTGGACAGGGGTTGGCACCGGGGAGCTGTTTTTT
16 - TRBJ2-3 - TRBV18 CASSPNGGGYTDTQYF TGTGCCAGCTCCCCGAATGGGGGCGGTTACACAGATACGCAGTATTTT
15 - TRBJ1-2 - TRBV30 CAWTNPLQGNYGYTF TGTGCCTGGACTAACCCGCTCCAGGGAAACTATGGCTACACCTTC
17 - TRBJ2-1 TRBD2 TRBV4-1 CASSQDPGLAGALEQFF TGCGCCAGCAGCCAAGATCCGGGACTAGCGGGAGCTCTCGAGCAGTTCTTC
16 - TRBJ2-6 TRBD1 TRBV6-4 CASSPGQGSGANVLTF TGTGCCAGCAGTCCGGGACAGGGCTCTGGGGCCAACGTCCTGACTTTC
14 - TRBJ2-1 TRBD1 TRBV15 CATSARTGGGEQFF TGTGCCACCAGCGCACGGACAGGGGGAGGTGAGCAGTTCTTC
15 - TRBJ1-3 TRBD1 TRBV7-9 CASSLGTGTRNTIYF TGTGCCAGCAGCCTCGGGACAGGGACTAGAAACACCATATATTTT
16 - TRBJ2-2 TRBD1 TRBV19 CASSGRTGLNTGELFF TGTGCCAGTAGTGGAAGGACAGGGCTGAACACCGGGGAGCTGTTTTTT
15 - TRBJ2-2 - TRBV6-5 CASSHRPIGTGELFF TGTGCCAGCAGTCACAGGCCTATAGGCACCGGGGAGCTGTTTTTT
13 - TRBJ2-1 - TRBV6-5 CASSYERNNEQFF TGTGCCAGCAGTTACGAGCGGAACAATGAGCAGTTCTTC
14 - TRBJ2-3 - TRBV6-1 CASSEGWGADTQYF TGTGCCAGCAGTGAGGGCTGGGGCGCAGATACGCAGTATTTT
15 - TRBJ2-5 TRBD2 TRBV20-1 CSASPVGRSEETQYF TGCAGTGCTAGTCCCGTCGGGAGGAGTGAAGAGACCCAGTACTTC
15 - TRBJ2-7 TRBD1 TRBV7-3 CASSLRDRVIYEQYF TGTGCCAGCAGCTTAAGGGACAGGGTAATCTACGAGCAGTACTTC
18 - TRBJ1-1 TRBD1 TRBV2 CASSRTGGTGGSTGGAFF TGTGCCAGCAGTCGAACTGGCGGGACAGGGGGGTCAACCGGGGGAGCTTTCTTT
15 - TRBJ2-1 TRBD2 TRBV5-1 CASSHSGREGNEQFF TGCGCCAGCAGCCATAGCGGGAGGGAGGGCAATGAGCAGTTCTTC
15 - TRBJ2-1 - TRBV5-1 CASSVLGAETNEQFF TGCGCCAGCAGCGTCCTTGGGGCTGAAACTAACGAGCAGTTCTTC
16 - TRBJ1-4 TRBD1 TRBV18 CASSPPRTEGAEKLFF TGTGCCAGCTCACCGCCCCGGACAGAGGGGGCCGAAAAACTGTTTTTT
16 once TRBJ2-3 - TRBV7-9 CASSLDRTTSTDTQYF TGTGCCAGCAGCTTAGACAGGACCACTAGCACAGATACGCAGTATTTT
17 once TRBJ2-1 TRBD1 TRBV4-2 CASSQAPGQTTADEQFF TGTGCCAGCAGCCAAGCCCCGGGACAGACAACCGCGGATGAGCAGTTCTTC
9 - TRBJ2-5 - TRBV5-1 CATQETQYF TGCGCCACACAAGAGACCCAGTACTTC
13 once TRBJ2-1 - TRBV2 CASNGEVYNEQFF TGTGCCAGCAACGGGGAGGTATACAATGAGCAGTTCTTC
16 - TRBJ2-1 TRBD2 TRBV11-2 CASSLIGSGGAGEEFF TGTGCCAGCAGCTTAATTGGGAGCGGGGGGGCCGGGGAAGAGTTCTTC
15 - TRBJ1-2 - TRBV18 CASSPPGSGNYGYTF TGTGCCAGCTCACCACCAGGGAGTGGTAACTATGGCTACACCTTC
17 - TRBJ1-5 - TRBV7-9 CASSLDVGGLSNQPQHF TGTGCCAGCAGCTTAGACGTCGGGGGACTTAGCAATCAGCCCCAGCATTTT
16 - TRBJ2-7 TRBD1 TRBV13 CASSLSGQGYSDEQYF TGTGCCAGCAGCTTATCCGGACAGGGGTATTCCGACGAGCAGTACTTC
13 - TRBJ1-1 - TRBV6-1 CASSELTGGEAFF TGTGCCAGCAGTGAACTAACGGGGGGTGAAGCTTTCTTT
15 - TRBJ2-7 TRBD2 TRBV7-9 CASSFISGSTYEQYF TGTGCCAGCAGCTTTATTAGCGGGAGCACCTACGAGCAGTACTTC
12 - TRBJ1-2 - TRBV7-2 CASRYGGEGYTF TGTGCCAGCAGGTACGGGGGTGAGGGCTACACCTTC
13 - TRBJ1-1 - TRBV11-2 CASSRQTNTEAFF TGTGCCAGCAGCCGACAGACCAACACTGAAGCTTTCTTT
15 - TRBJ2-1 TRBD1 TRBV9 CASSVTQGALSEQFF TGTGCCAGCAGCGTTACTCAGGGGGCGCTGAGTGAGCAGTTCTTC
13 - TRBJ2-1 - TRBV9 CASSVWGENEQFF TGTGCCAGCAGCGTATGGGGGGAGAATGAGCAGTTCTTC
16 - TRBJ2-7 - TRBV27 CASSFKRRPPNYEQYF TGTGCCAGCAGTTTTAAAAGGCGGCCGCCCAACTACGAGCAGTACTTC
14 - TRBJ1-2 TRBD1 TRBV28 CASRNQGANYGYTF TGTGCCAGCAGAAACCAGGGGGCGAACTATGGCTACACCTTC
16 - TRBJ2-6 - TRBV5-6 CASSLGSPGRSVLLAF TGTGCCAGCAGCTTGGGGTCTCCAGGCCGGTCGGTGCTTCTGGCTTTC
18 - TRBJ2-5 TRBD2 TRBV11-2 CASSLVVGLAGLQETQYF TGTGCCAGCAGCTTAGTCGTAGGTCTAGCGGGACTACAAGAGACCCAGTACTTC
17 - TRBJ2-7 TRBD1 TRBV6-2/TRBV6-3 CASSYGGQGLRSYEQYF TGTGCCAGCAGTTACGGGGGACAGGGTCTCCGCTCCTACGAGCAGTACTTC
15 - TRBJ2-7 TRBD1 TRBV4-3 CASSQAGTGAYEQYF TGCGCCAGCAGCCAGGCAGGGACAGGGGCCTACGAGCAGTACTTC
15 - TRBJ2-7 TRBD2 TRBV7-6 CASGTLAGAAREQYF TGTGCCAGCGGAACCTTAGCGGGAGCAGCTAGGGAGCAGTACTTC